Below are 13 T cell receptor beta chains sequenced from a single sample in a study of blood T cells in healthy people across ages. The use of a sample-barcoded 5' primer and a J-beta primer mix characterized a second PCR of roughly 7 to 12 cycles. TCRdb recomputed calls from the 5' RACE reads with MiXCR, one row per CDR3 protein. The data hold 700,000 or so distinct CDR3 sequences, with about 20% observed a single time. Sequenced sample: blood. These receptors came from a man in his 70s in good health.

This clonotype was seen a handful of times. The chain couples TRBV27 to TRBJ2-1; maybe TRBD2 (6 bases). The CDR3 is 13 residues long. Germline assignment: CDR1 MNHEY and CDR2 SMNVEV (reference sequence). The ends were cut back, 3 bases at V and 8 bases at J, with 11 bases in the middle. The CDR3: CASSFYGSDEQFF. CDR3 coding DNA: TGTGCCAGCAGTTTCTACGGGAGCGATGAGCAGTTCTTC.

This chain joins TRBV29-1 and TRBJ2-1, with D possibly called TRBD1 or TRBD2 (6 bases each). The V end lost 3 bases, the J end lost 7 bases, and 13 bases lay between the germline ends. This CDR3 is built from 13 residues. Germline loops: CDR1 SQVTM, CDR2 ANQGSEA. The CDR3, as DNA: TGCAGCGTTGATACTATAGGGGGGAATGAGCAGTTCTTC. It yields the protein CSVDTIGGNEQFF.

Points on this clonotype: A much larger clone differs by one base, so this may be a read error. J is TRBJ1-5 and V is TRBV6-6; TRBD1 aligns across 7 bases. Germline V CDR1 and CDR2: MNHNY, SVGAGI (reference sequence). The CDR3 totals 15 residues. The chain's CDR3 is CAGSLRTGGGQPQHF. The CDR3 DNA follows: TGTGCCGGCAGTTTACGGACAGGCGGAGGTCAGCCCCAGCATTTT.

This clonotype was picked up a small number of times. The CDR3 DNA reads TGTGCCAGCAGTTACACCGCCTCGGGGGCGGATACGCAGTATTTT. Translation: CASSYTASGADTQYF. The chain has TRBV6-5 and TRBJ2-3; either TRBD1 or TRBD2 may fit D (6 bases each). The CDR3 sequence is 15 residues long. V was cut by 2 bases and J by 6 bases, with 15 bases left in between. Germline loops: CDR1 MNHEY, CDR2 SVGAGI.

The chain links TRBV20-1 to TRBJ2-7; no clear D. This CDR3 has 13 residues. The V end was cut by 1 base, the J end by 6 bases, with 13 bases between. Germline lookup yields CDR1 DFQATT and CDR2 SNEGSKA (reference sequence). CDR3 protein: CSARATWAPEQYF. The CDR3 bases are TGCAGTGCTAGAGCTACTTGGGCCCCCGAGCAGTACTTC.

The chain joins TRBV5-1 to TRBJ2-1; TRBD2 matches 13 bases. The CDR3 has 16 residues. V lost 2 bases, J lost 5 bases, and 4 bases stayed unmatched. In germline, CDR1 is SGHRS, CDR2 YFSETQ. CDR3 DNA: TGCGCCAGCAGCTTTCGTGGGACTAGCGGGGACAATGAGCAGTTCTTC. Protein: CASSFRGTSGDNEQFF.

There are a few counts of this clonotype. The genes are TRBV6-5 and TRBJ1-2; 8 bases are shared with TRBD1. Germline loops: CDR1 MNHEY, CDR2 SVGAGI. The CDR3 covers 12 residues. V dropped 6 bases and J dropped 9; count of bases not matched to a gene: 6. DNA for the CDR3: TGTGCCAGCAGCGTGGACAGGGAACGCTACACCTTC. This translates into CASSVDRERYTF.

This clonotype has a single count. The chain carries TRBV2 and TRBJ2-1; D not certain. The V gene lost 4 bases and the J gene lost 4 bases, with 14 bases spanning the gap. CDR3 length: 15 residues. CDR1 and CDR2 (germline): SNHLY, FYNNEI. The DNA of the CDR3 is TGTGCCAGCAGTGGCATGACGGTTTCTTACAATGAGCAGTTCTTC. This codes for CASSGMTVSYNEQFF.

A word on this clonotype: The junction does not match germline at one end; this may be a read error. The chain uses TRBV12-3 or TRBV12-4 and TRBJ2-5, with 10 bases identical to TRBD2. The CDR3 has 16 residues. Here the CDR3 reads CASSFISSGGKETQCF. CDR3 nucleotide sequence: TGTGCCAGCAGTTTTATTTCTAGCGGGGGCAAAGAGACCCAGTGCTTC.

This clonotype has more than one count but fewer than ten. V is TRBV7-2 and J is TRBJ2-1, with D possibly TRBD1 on 5 matching bases. CDR1 and CDR2 from the germline V gene are SGHTA and FQGNSA. Trimming removed 1 base from V and 0 bases from J, with 10 bases in between. The CDR3 has 16 residues. The CDR3 nucleotides are TGTGCCAGCAGCTTAGGGGGCGGATACTCCTACAATGAGCAGTTCTTC. Translation: CASSLGGGYSYNEQFF.

The chain couples TRBV18 to TRBJ1-1, with 7 bases fitting TRBD1. The CDR3 covers 18 residues. V gave up 8 bases and J gave up 1 base; unmatched junction bases: 19. The germline gives CDR1 KGHSH, CDR2 LQKENI. This chain's CDR3 is CASGRDRANRKSNTEAFF. The CDR3 DNA is TGTGCCAGCGGAAGAGACAGGGCTAACAGAAAATCGAACACTGAAGCTTTCTTT.

The chain has TRBV5-1 and TRBJ2-5; the D is unclear. V was cut by 4 bases and J by 2 bases, with 15 bases left in between. The CDR3 extends over 15 amino acids. Germline V gives CDR1 SGHRS, CDR2 YFSETQ. CDR3 coding DNA: TGCGCCAGCAGCATTGCCCGACTGGATCAAGAGACCCAGTACTTC. Residues: CASSIARLDQETQYF.

In its sample, this clonotype was seen a few times. The rearrangement joins TRBV19 to TRBJ2-2; TRBD2 aligns across 14 bases. Per the germline V gene, CDR1 is LNHDA and CDR2 is SQIVND (reference sequence). This CDR3 is 16 amino acids long. V lost 5 bases to trimming and J lost 7 bases; unmatched junction nucleotides: 6. The CDR3 sequence: CASSPRLAGGVGELFF. The CDR3 DNA reads as TGTGCCAGTAGTCCCCGACTAGCGGGAGGGGTCGGGGAGCTGTTTTTT.